What follows describes a single T cell receptor beta chain. The antigen is unknown. This sample was taken from a study of cytomegalovirus exposure and HLA in healthy donors. Study at large: Among approximately 390 genotyped donors, around 80% fell in the Caucasian-associated ancestry cluster.

Primers for the PCR totalled 60 Vbeta and 13 Jbeta. This table comes from immunoSEQ multiplex PCR, and its TCRdb copy is limited to in-frame clones, with some not included. The table records about 170,000 clones, around 62% of them present only once. Findings and limits, study-wide: Sequencing probably produced one cluster of sequence variants that were highly shared. For most subjects, TCR beta sequences were reported to predict HLA-A and HLA-B alleles with accuracy.

This CDR3 has 15 residues. V lost 0 bases and J 3 bases, leaving 12 bases between the germline ends. Germline values: CDR1 SGHVS, CDR2 FQNEAQ. The clonotype comes from a man between 35 and 55 years old in good health and CMV-seronegative. The sequenced material came from PBMCs. The chain has TRBV7-8 and TRBJ2-7; tentatively, D is TRBD2 (7 bases). The CDR3 sequence: CASSLAPGGLYEQYF. The CDR3 region has the DNA TGTGCCAGCAGCTTAGCCCCCGGGGGGCTCTACGAGCAGTACTTC.